The 30 T cell receptor beta chains reported below all come from one sample, sequenced in a study of cytomegalovirus exposure and HLA in healthy donors. PCR employed 60 Vbeta and 13 Jbeta primers. Profiling relied on immunoSEQ multiplex PCR, and the TCRdb table lists in-frame clones only, not all of them. The profile shows fewer than 200,000 clones, 80% to 90% of them singletons. Sequenced: PBMCs. The receptors originated from a woman aged 18-29 years in good health and CMV-seronegative.

This chain joins TRBV12-5 and TRBJ2-3; D unresolved. The CDR3 length is 15 residues. The V gene lost 1 base and the J gene lost 4 bases, with 12 bases spanning the gap. The germline CDR1 and CDR2 sequences are LGHNT and FRNRAP. The CDR3 DNA reads TGTGCTAGTGGTTTGGCCACCATAGCTGCAGATACGCAGTATTTT. This codes for CASGLATIAADTQYF.

CDR3 in amino acids: CSVDAGTFSDEQFF. The CDR3 coding sequence is TGCAGCGTTGACGCGGGGACCTTTTCGGATGAGCAGTTCTTC. This sequence joins TRBV29-1 and TRBJ2-1, with D maybe TRBD2 (6 bases). The CDR3 has 14 amino acids. Trimming cost V 3 bases and J 8 bases, with 17 bases left between them. Germline V CDR1 and CDR2: SQVTM, ANQGSEA.

The chain combines TRBV7-9 with TRBJ2-5; 8 bases align to TRBD1. The last part of the DNA fits TRBJ2-7 better; the J call may be wrong. CDR3 size: 15 residues. CDR1 SEHNR and CDR2 FQNEAQ come from the germline V gene (reference sequence). The CDR3 DNA reads TGTGCCAGCAGCCGCCCGGGACAGGATGTCTACGAGCAGTACTTC. Its translation: CASSRPGQDVYEQYF.

V is TRBV30 and J is TRBJ1-2, with D uncertain. Trimming cost V 2 bases and J 9 bases, with 13 bases left between them. The CDR3 extends over 12 amino acids. Germline V gene sequence: CDR1 GTSNPN, CDR2 SVGIG (reference sequence). The CDR3 is CAWSIPPGRYTF. CDR3 in DNA: TGTGCCTGGAGTATCCCCCCGGGTCGCTACACCTTC.

Comments on this clone: A junction boundary mismatches the germline segment, possibly from a read error. The gene calls are TRBV7-9 and TRBJ2-5; the D is unclear. Germline CDR1 and CDR2: SEHNR and FQNEAQ (reference sequence). CDR3 size: 14 residues. In DNA, the CDR3 is TGTTCCAGCTTGCCCACACCCTCTCAAGAGACCCAGTACTTC. As protein: CSSLPTPSQETQYF. Combining the CDR3 with reference TRBV7-9 and TRBJ2-5 gives the whole variable domain DTGVSQNPRHKITKRGQNVTFRCDPISEHNRLYWYRQTLGQGPEFLTYFQNEAQLEKSRLLSDRFSAERPKGSFSTLEIQRTEQGDSAMYLCSSLPTPSQETQYFGPGTRLLVL.

Here the CDR3 reads CASSGQGYQPQHF. The DNA for the CDR3 is TGTGCCAGCAGTGGACAGGGTTATCAGCCCCAGCATTTT. The rearrangement uses TRBV2 and TRBJ1-5, with 7 bases identical to TRBD1. V trimming: 4 bases; J trimming: 5 bases; junction bases outside the gene matches: 2. The CDR3 length is 13 residues. Germline assignment: CDR1 SNHLY and CDR2 FYNNEI.

The chain employs TRBV10-3 and TRBJ1-2; D remains unclear. The V end was cut by 0 bases, the J end by 6 bases, with 11 bases between. Germline assignment: CDR1 ENHRY and CDR2 SYGVKD. This CDR3 spans 14 amino acids. CDR3 sequence reads: CAISESEVLDGYTF. The CDR3 DNA is TGTGCCATCAGTGAGTCAGAGGTCCTGGATGGCTACACCTTC.

This chain links TRBV19 with TRBJ2-4; perhaps TRBD1 as D (6 bases). The length of the CDR3 is 18 residues. The germline V gene encodes CDR1 LNHDA and CDR2 SQIVND (reference sequence). Trimming removed 2 bases at V and 3 bases at J, with 20 bases between. The CDR3 sequence: CASSIQRGGRMGKNIQYF. DNA of the CDR3: TGTGCCAGTAGTATACAAAGAGGGGGACGCATGGGCAAAAACATTCAGTACTTC. The full variable domain, its missing parts supplied by reference TRBV19 and TRBJ2-4, is DGGITQSPKYLFRKEGQNVTLSCEQNLNHDAMYWYRQDPGQGLRLIYYSQIVNDFQKGDIAEGYSVSREKKESFPLTVTSAQKNPTAFYLCASSIQRGGRMGKNIQYFGAGTRLSVL.

The CDR3 sequence is CASSLDAGVADTQYF. CDR3 DNA sequence: TGCGCCAGCAGCTTGGACGCGGGAGTGGCGGATACGCAGTATTTT. This chain uses TRBV5-1 with TRBJ2-3; 7 bases map to TRBD2. CDR1 is SGHRS and CDR2 is YFSETQ in the germline V gene. Unmatched junction bases numbered 7, after V lost 0 bases and J lost 6 bases. The CDR3 sequence is 15 residues long.

The gene calls are TRBV4-2 and TRBJ2-7, with TRBD1 as a possible D gene (6 bases). Deletions cut 0 bases from V and 3 bases from J, with 9 bases between. The CDR3 is 14 residues long. Germline V gene data show CDR1 as LGHNA and CDR2 as YNFKEQ. Here the CDR3 reads CASSQEGANYEQYF. CDR3 coding DNA: TGTGCCAGCAGCCAAGAGGGGGCGAACTACGAGCAGTACTTC.

The rearrangement joins TRBV5-5 to TRBJ1-5, with TRBD1 identical over 7 bases. V was pared by 4 bases and J by 4 bases, with 8 bases of the junction left unmatched. The length of the CDR3 is 15 residues. The germline V gene encodes CDR1 SGHKS and CDR2 YYEKEE (reference sequence). The CDR3 sequence: CASSPSGQKNQPQHF. The CDR3 DNA sequence: TGTGCCAGCAGCCCGTCGGGACAGAAGAATCAGCCCCAGCATTTT.

DNA of the CDR3: TGTGCCAGCAGTTTTAGGGGGTATAATTCACCCCTCCACTTT. This translates into CASSFRGYNSPLHF. The V and J genes are TRBV27 and TRBJ1-6; tentative D call: TRBD1 (6 bases). Germline assignment: CDR1 MNHEY and CDR2 SMNVEV (reference sequence). The CDR3 extends over 14 amino acids. V was pared by 3 bases and J by 4 bases, with 7 bases between.

The chain links TRBV27 to TRBJ2-6; 9 positions agree with TRBD1. The trim removed 9 bases at V and 1 base at J, leaving 10 bases unmatched. Germline CDR1 reads MNHEY; CDR2 reads SMNVEV (reference sequence). CDR3 length: 17 residues. The CDR3 DNA reads as TGTGCCAGTACGCCGGGACAGGGACTATCTGGGGCCAACGTCCTGACTTTC. Its translation is CASTPGQGLSGANVLTF. The full variable domain, in which reference TRBV27 and TRBJ2-6 provide the parts outside the CDR3, is EAQVTQNPRYLITVTGKKLTVTCSQNMNHEYMSWYRQDPGLGLRQIYYSMNVEVTDKGDVPEGYKVSRKEKRNFPLILESPSPNQTSLYFCASTPGQGLSGANVLTFGAGSRLTVL.

This chain joins TRBV15 and TRBJ2-5; TRBD2 matches at 10 bases. Gene TRBJ2-7 matches the end of the DNA better, so the J call may be wrong. The CDR3 has 16 residues. The germline gives CDR1 LNHNV, CDR2 YYDKDF (reference sequence). As DNA, the CDR3 is TGTGCCACCAGCAGAGATAAGCGGGAGGGCCGTTACGAGCAGTACTTC. Translation gives CATSRDKREGRYEQYF.

This clone was detected a few times. J is TRBJ2-5 and V is TRBV7-2, with 8 bases matching TRBD2. The junction had 4 bases not matched to a gene; V was cut back by 5 bases and J by 5 bases. This CDR3 has 13 residues. Germline V gene data show CDR1 as SGHTA and CDR2 as FQGNSA. The chain's CDR3 is CASSRTSLETQYF. The DNA of the CDR3 is TGTGCCAGCAGCCGGACTAGCCTCGAGACCCAGTACTTC.

CDR3 loop: CASGRLAPSITDTQYF. The CDR3 DNA sequence: TGTGCCAGCGGGAGACTAGCGCCCTCCATCACAGATACGCAGTATTTT. The J gene is TRBJ2-3, the V gene TRBV2; 8 bases line up with TRBD2. The germline CDR1 and CDR2 sequences are SNHLY and FYNNEI. The ends lost 8 bases at V and 2 bases at J; junction bases unmatched: 12. The CDR3 runs to 16 residues.

This chain connects TRBV7-6 to TRBJ2-3, with TRBD2 identical over 13 bases. Trimming removed 3 bases from V and 8 bases from J; junction bases left unmatched: 8. Germline CDR1 reads SGHVS; CDR2 reads FNYEAQ. There are 16 residues in the CDR3. The CDR3 here is CASSFGTSGVRGTQYF. The CDR3 DNA reads TGTGCCAGCAGCTTCGGGACTAGCGGGGTCCGGGGTACGCAGTATTTT.

J is TRBJ1-3 and V is TRBV5-1, with 7 nucleotides matching TRBD1. This CDR3 region has 15 residues. Per germline, CDR1 SGHRS and CDR2 YFSETQ. With 4 bases clipped from V and 1 base from J, the junction kept 5 bases outside the gene matches. The CDR3 reads CASSPDRVSGNTIYF. CDR3 nucleotides: TGCGCCAGCAGCCCCGACAGGGTGTCTGGAAACACCATATATTTT. The whole variable domain, filled in from reference TRBV5-1 and TRBJ1-3, reads KAGVTQTPRYLIKTRGQQVTLSCSPISGHRSVSWYQQTPGQGLQFLFEYFSETQRNKGNFPGRFSGRQFSNSRSEMNVSTLELGDSALYLCASSPDRVSGNTIYFGEGSWLTVV.

The DNA of the CDR3 is TGTGCCAGCAGAATAGGGGTTCCCACCTACAATGAGCAGTTCTTC. The encoded protein is CASRIGVPTYNEQFF. J is TRBJ2-1 and V is TRBV27; perhaps TRBD1 as D (5 bases). Germline-derived CDR1 and CDR2 are MNHEY and SMNVEV (reference sequence). V lost 6 bases and J lost 2, with 14 bases in between. The CDR3 loop spans 15 amino acids.

The J gene is TRBJ1-5, the V gene TRBV30; possibly TRBD1 for D (6 bases). With 1 base removed from V and 7 bases from J, the gap between germline ends came to 14 bases. The CDR3 consists of 14 residues. Germline CDR1 is GTSNPN and CDR2 is SVGIG (reference sequence). The CDR3 is CAWSEWTVHQPQHF. In nucleotides, the CDR3 is TGTGCCTGGAGTGAGTGGACAGTCCACCAGCCCCAGCATTTT.

The J gene is TRBJ2-1, the V gene TRBV13, with 8 bases that match TRBD2. There are 18 residues in the CDR3. The trim removed 1 base at V and 0 bases at J, leaving 8 bases unmatched. CDR1 is PRHDT, CDR2 FYEKMQ, per germline (reference sequence). The CDR3 nucleotides are TGTGCCAGCAGCTTAGCATTGCTAGCGGGTTCCTCCTACAATGAGCAGTTCTTC. Translated, it gives CASSLALLAGSSYNEQFF.

The chain recombines TRBV5-8 with TRBJ2-7, with D possibly TRBD1 on 6 matching bases. Germline V CDR1 and CDR2: SGHTS, YDEGEE. V was clipped by 3 bases and J by 4 bases, with 17 bases between them. The CDR3 consists of 15 residues. CDR3 protein: CASSSRQAPWYEQYF. The CDR3, as DNA: TGTGCCAGCAGCTCCCGACAGGCCCCGTGGTACGAGCAGTACTTC.

This clone was seen a single time. V usage is TRBV7-8 and J usage is TRBJ1-4; 7 nucleotides line up with TRBD1. There are 17 residues in the CDR3. Losses at the gene ends were 4 bases for V and 5 bases for J; bases not matched to a gene: 13. Germline-derived CDR1 and CDR2 are SGHVS and FQNEAQ. CDR3 coding DNA: TGTGCCAGCAGCTCGGGGTGGGGTTGGGGACAGAATGAAAAACTGTTTTTT. It is translated as CASSSGWGWGQNEKLFF.

The V gene is TRBV7-8, the J gene TRBJ2-5; D gene uncertain. CDR3 length: 15 amino acids. The germline gives CDR1 SGHVS, CDR2 FQNEAQ. V was shortened by 1 base and J by 0 bases, with 9 bases between the two germline ends. For the CDR3, the DNA is TGTGCCAGCAGCTTAGGTCACCGGTACCAAGAGACCCAGTACTTC. This sequence encodes CASSLGHRYQETQYF.

The chain joins TRBV5-4 to TRBJ1-4; 9 bases map to TRBD1. This CDR3 is 17 amino acids long. From germline, CDR1 is SGHNT and CDR2 YYREEE (reference sequence). The V gene end was trimmed by 0 bases and the J gene end by 4 bases; junction bases not matched to a gene: 7. The CDR3 sequence: CASSLVGQGTGNEKLFF. The DNA of the CDR3 is TGTGCCAGCAGCTTGGTTGGACAGGGGACGGGTAATGAAAAACTGTTTTTT.

For this clone: Compared with germline, one end of the junction differs, possibly owing to a read error. The CDR3 region is CSSSVIGLEAFF. The CDR3 coding sequence is TGTTCCAGCAGCGTGATCGGACTGGAAGCTTTCTTT. The chain recombines TRBV7-9 with TRBJ1-1; D gene ambiguous. The CDR3 loop spans 12 amino acids. In germline, CDR1 is SEHNR, CDR2 FQNEAQ (reference sequence).

The rearrangement links TRBV5-4 to TRBJ2-3, with 8 bases fitting TRBD2. The trim removed 3 bases at V and 5 bases at J, leaving 8 bases unmatched. CDR1 and CDR2 from the germline V gene are SGHNT and YYREEE (reference sequence). The CDR3 runs to 15 residues. This chain's CDR3 is CASSSLAEGGDTQYF. The CDR3 DNA sequence: TGTGCCAGCAGCTCACTAGCGGAAGGTGGAGATACGCAGTATTTT.

A remark on this clone: This sample also contains other DNA sequences that code for the same CDR3. This chain joins TRBV28 and TRBJ2-1; the match to TRBD2 covers 11 bases. V trimming: 5 bases; J trimming: 2 bases; junction bases outside the gene matches: 2. The CDR3 length is 15 residues. CDR1 and CDR2 from the germline V gene are MDHEN and SYDVKM. Written as DNA, the CDR3 is TGTGCCAGCAGTCTAGCGGGAGGACCCTACAATGAGCAGTTCTTC. As protein: CASSLAGGPYNEQFF. The whole variable domain, remainder taken from reference TRBV28 and TRBJ2-1, is DVKVTQSSRYLVKRTGEKVFLECVQDMDHENMFWYRQDPGLGLRLIYFSYDVKMKEKGDIPEGYSVSREKKERFSLILESASTNQTSMYLCASSLAGGPYNEQFFGPGTRLTVL.

This clone was seen a few times. The chain recombines TRBV7-2 with TRBJ1-1; possibly TRBD1 for D (5 bases). The germline CDR1 and CDR2 sequences are SGHTA and FQGNSA. CDR3 size: 16 residues. V dropped 7 bases and J dropped 3 bases, with 21 bases sitting between them. This chain's CDR3 is CASTPVVWTPYTEAFF. CDR3 DNA: TGTGCCAGCACCCCAGTTGTATGGACACCATACACTGAAGCTTTCTTT. The variable domain in full, completed from reference TRBV7-2 and TRBJ1-1, reads GAGVSQSPSNKVTEKGKDVELRCDPISGHTALYWYRQSLGQGLEFLIYFQGNSAPDKSGLPSDRFSAERTGGSVSTLTIQRTQQEDSAVYLCASTPVVWTPYTEAFFGQGTRLTVV.

The CDR3 here is CASSYDRGGYTF. In nucleotides, the CDR3 is TGTGCCAGCAGCTATGACCGGGGTGGCTACACCTTC. J is TRBJ1-2 and V is TRBV7-2; D is ambiguous. The germline V and J ends were trimmed by 4 bases and 7 bases, with 10 bases remaining between them. This CDR3 has 12 residues. Germline V CDR1 and CDR2: SGHTA, FQGNSA.